This TCR beta chain stems from a study of metastatic and nonmetastatic thyroid tumors. Whole-study findings and limits: It was reported that TCR beta diversity was significantly higher in malignant thyroid tumors than benign nodules, in blood and tumor.

TCRdb reanalyzed the PCR reads with MiXCR. Seen here are approximately 24,000 clones, 20% to 25% observed once, and the top ten hold 10% to 15%. The CDR3 runs to 15 residues. Germline V gene data show CDR1 as GTSNPN and CDR2 as SVGIG (reference sequence). V was pared by 2 bases and J by 2 bases, with 10 bases between. This clone appeared many times. As yet, its antigen is unknown. None of the patients had undergone any treatment ahead of thyroid surgery. J is TRBJ2-6 and V is TRBV30; TRBD1 might be the D (6 bases). This clonotype was obtained from a male donor with papillary thyroid cancer or a benign thyroid nodule (not recorded which). Some clones in this sample may be carry-over from other donors' samples. Specimen: blood. CDR3 loop: CAWSRGGTGANVLTF. CDR3 DNA: TGTGCCTGGAGTCGTGGGGGCACTGGGGCCAACGTCCTGACTTTC. The full variable domain, completed using reference TRBV30 and TRBJ2-6, is SQTIHQWPATLVQPVGSPLSLECTVEGTSNPNLYWYRQAAGRGLQLLFYSVGIGQISSEVPQNLSASRPQDRQFILSSKKLLLSDSGFYLCAWSRGGTGANVLTFGAGSRLTVL.